What follows describes a single T cell receptor (beta chain). Its antigen target is currently unknown. Base qualities are not at hand, and no much larger clone is one base apart. TCRbeta CDR3 regions were amplified from genomic DNA using the immunoSEQ Assay, a bias-controlled multiplex PCR. As for how the authors treated the data: The number of nucleated cells in each sample was estimated from the amplification of reference gene primers within the assay. To quantify the absolute abundance of each unique TCRbeta CDR3 rearrangement, sequence reads were collapsed and filtered. Productive Simpson clonality was computed per sample as the square root of Simpson's diversity index over productive rearrangements. Imported from immuneACCESS, the table was reduced by TCRdb to in-frame sequences with V and J called. These copies leave out some clones; in studies compared against another copy, an unresolved V gene accounts for under half, and the cause of the remainder is not known. D and trimming come from the DNA, and the V and J calls and clone size come from that table. Present in this sample are 150,000 to 200,000 clones, more than 70% of which were seen just once. The ten largest clones take up approximately 5.4% of the sample.

CDR1 and CDR2, looked up from the germline V gene, are SGHVS and FQNEAQ. V and J lose 5 bases and 4 bases, and a span of 14 bases separates them. Taken from cysteine to phenylalanine, the CDR3 has 14 residues. Here the CDR3 DNA is all that survives: 42 bases in frame from base 1. The sample belongs to a study of blood T cell repertoires in COVID-19 (dated by TCRdb to about 2020). In terms of the full investigation: Samples covering the acute and convalescent phases of COVID-19 were provided by collaborators in the United States, Italy and Spain. Subjects who had been exposed to COVID-19, were actively infected with it, or had recovered from it provided the deeply sampled blood TCRbeta repertoires that made up the dataset. The prospective study material was composed of cDNA or gDNA derived from T cells, B-cell-depleted T cells, or PBMCs. A de-identified subject ID, COVID-19 status, age in years and sex were almost always included in the sample metadata. Where HLA class I and class II types were available, the types were taken from metadata supplied by the sample provider, not from assay-based typing. The samples were drawn from the first 160 participants of the ongoing ImmuneRACE study and from 950 to 1,500 subjects provided by 6 global collaborators. The repertoires were made available in a free public database intended to serve as a resource for research on the immune response to SARS-CoV-2. The full study reports these points: The quantity of clinical and demographic metadata differed by source and by participant and was supplied without curation.

In the prospective study, participants were about 18 to 90 years old, resided in about two dozen geographic areas of the United States, and were enrolled through a virtual design. In the prospective study, cohorts were assigned on the basis of participant-reported clinical history obtained from a screening survey and a study questionnaire. For ImmuneRACE Cohort 3, a participant was defined as recovered based on two consecutive negative NP/OP PCR tests, clearance by a healthcare professional, or resolution of symptoms. Mobile phlebotomists in the prospective study collected whole blood, serum and a nasopharyngeal or oropharyngeal swab from every participant. Additional blood draws and questionnaires over an approximately 2-month period could optionally be provided by prospective study participants. Before DNA extraction, blood samples from the prospective study were shipped at room temperature or frozen.

The receptor comes from a man aged 40-49 years who had recovered from COVID-19. The chain uses TRBV7-8 and TRBJ1-1, with an unclear D gene assignment. Material: PBMCs or T cells enriched from blood (not recorded which). This receptor has the CDR3 CASSPSRVGTEAFF. The DNA is as follows: TGTGCCAGCAGCCCCTCTCGGGTGGGCACTGAAGCTTTCTTT.